A selection of T cell receptor beta chains follows, all from one sample in a study of immune characterization of retroperitoneal liposarcoma. One entry per CDR3 protein results from TCRdb running MiXCR on the PCR reads. The sample holds 2,500 or so distinct CDR3 sequences, 30% to 45% seen once. The specimen sequenced was tumor tissue. These receptors all stem from a male donor with retroperitoneal liposarcoma. Both conserved end residues are part of each CDR3. Each record gives: V gene, J gene, D gene, clone size, CDR3 DNA, CDR3 protein. A D gene is named only where the DNA matches it firmly. The size field is filled for only some rows; it gives once, few, many or a size class.

V gene: TRBV6-5; J gene: TRBJ2-3; D gene: TRBD2; clone size: NA; CDR3 DNA: TGTGCCAGCAGTTCTAGCGGGGGCACCCTCAGCACAGATACGCAGTATTTT; CDR3 protein: CASSSSGGTLSTDTQYF
V gene: TRBV6-1; J gene: TRBJ2-7; D gene: NA; clone size: NA; CDR3 DNA: TGTGCCAGCGGAGCCACTATCGTACCGGGGCGGACCTACGAGCAGTACTTC; CDR3 protein: CASGATIVPGRTYEQYF
V gene: TRBV7-8; J gene: TRBJ1-1; D gene: NA; clone size: few; CDR3 DNA: TGTGCCAGCAGCTTAGCGCTCCTGGGCGCCTCTGAAGCTTTCTTT; CDR3 protein: CASSLALLGASEAFF
V gene: TRBV6-1; J gene: TRBJ2-2; D gene: TRBD1; clone size: NA; CDR3 DNA: TGTGCCAGCACTCTTCGGGGACAGGGGGCTTCTGACACCGGGGAGCTGTTTTTT; CDR3 protein: CASTLRGQGASDTGELFF
V gene: TRBV12-3/TRBV12-4; J gene: TRBJ2-1; D gene: TRBD2; clone size: NA; CDR3 DNA: TGTGCCAGCAGTACCCCGGGACTAGCGGGGATTGTTGAGCAGTTCTTC; CDR3 protein: CASSTPGLAGIVEQFF
V gene: TRBV14; J gene: TRBJ1-2; D gene: NA; clone size: NA; CDR3 DNA: TGTGCCAGCAGCCAAATTCGGGGGCATTGGGGCTACACCTTC; CDR3 protein: CASSQIRGHWGYTF
V gene: TRBV6-1; J gene: TRBJ1-6; D gene: NA; clone size: few; CDR3 DNA: TGTGCCAGCAGTGAACGGTACTCTCACTCACCCCTCCACTTT; CDR3 protein: CASSERYSHSPLHF
V gene: TRBV6-1; J gene: TRBJ1-2; D gene: TRBD1; clone size: few; CDR3 DNA: TGTGCCAGCAGTTGGACAGGGAATGGCTACACCTTC; CDR3 protein: CASSWTGNGYTF
V gene: TRBV6-1; J gene: TRBJ2-3; D gene: TRBD2; clone size: few; CDR3 DNA: TGTGCCAGCAGTCCCTTCCGGACTAGCGGAAACACAGATACGCAGTATTTT; CDR3 protein: CASSPFRTSGNTDTQYF
V gene: TRBV6-2/TRBV6-3; J gene: TRBJ1-5; D gene: NA; clone size: NA; CDR3 DNA: TGTGCCAGCAGCCTCCCTCTCAATCAGCCCCAGCATTTT; CDR3 protein: CASSLPLNQPQHF
V gene: TRBV6-6; J gene: TRBJ1-4; D gene: NA; clone size: NA; CDR3 DNA: TGTGCCAGCATTCCTGGGGCTTCAACTAATGAAAAACTGTTTTTT; CDR3 protein: CASIPGASTNEKLFF
V gene: TRBV27; J gene: TRBJ2-7; D gene: NA; clone size: few; CDR3 DNA: TGTGCCAGCAGTATCCCGGGACGGGGCTCCTACAATGAGCAGTACTTC; CDR3 protein: CASSIPGRGSYNEQYF
V gene: TRBV7-2; J gene: TRBJ2-1; D gene: NA; clone size: NA; CDR3 DNA: TGTGCCAGCAGCCCCCCACCTGATTACAATGAGCAGTTCTTC; CDR3 protein: CASSPPPDYNEQFF
V gene: TRBV10-1; J gene: TRBJ2-1; D gene: TRBD2; clone size: few; CDR3 DNA: TGCGCCAGCAGCCCCGTAGCGGGTAGCTCCTACAATGAGCAGTTCTTC; CDR3 protein: CASSPVAGSSYNEQFF
V gene: TRBV6-6; J gene: TRBJ2-5; D gene: NA; clone size: NA; CDR3 DNA: TGTGCCAGCAGTTACTCGATCGGGGAAGGGGCAGAGACCCAGTACTTC; CDR3 protein: CASSYSIGEGAETQYF
V gene: TRBV7-8; J gene: TRBJ2-1; D gene: TRBD1; clone size: NA; CDR3 DNA: TGTGCCAGCAGCCGCTCGACCCTCCAGGGGGAGTTCTTC; CDR3 protein: CASSRSTLQGEFF
V gene: TRBV27; J gene: TRBJ1-1; D gene: NA; clone size: large; CDR3 DNA: TGTGCCAGCAGTTCTCCTGCCCAGACAGCTGAAGCTTTCTTT; CDR3 protein: CASSSPAQTAEAFF
V gene: TRBV23-1; J gene: TRBJ2-7; D gene: TRBD1; clone size: NA; CDR3 DNA: TGCGCCAGCAGTCAAACCGCCGGCAGGGGGCAGTACGAGCAGTACTTC; CDR3 protein: CASSQTAGRGQYEQYF
V gene: TRBV6-1; J gene: TRBJ2-1; D gene: TRBD1; clone size: NA; CDR3 DNA: TGTGCCAGCAGTAAGTGGGGACAGCCCGACTACAATGAGCAGTTCTTC; CDR3 protein: CASSKWGQPDYNEQFF
V gene: TRBV6-2/TRBV6-3; J gene: TRBJ2-1; D gene: NA; clone size: NA; CDR3 DNA: TGTGCCAGCACTGTCCTACCTACACGGGGCGAGCAGTTCTTC; CDR3 protein: CASTVLPTRGEQFF
V gene: TRBV6-1; J gene: TRBJ2-1; D gene: NA; clone size: NA; CDR3 DNA: TGTGCCAGCAGTACGGACACGTGCTCCTACAATGAGCAGTTCTTC; CDR3 protein: CASSTDTCSYNEQFF
V gene: TRBV11-2; J gene: TRBJ1-6; D gene: TRBD1; clone size: once; CDR3 DNA: TGTGCCAGCAGCCCCCGACAGGGCCATTCACCCCTCCACTTT; CDR3 protein: CASSPRQGHSPLHF
V gene: TRBV6-1; J gene: TRBJ2-2; D gene: NA; clone size: large; CDR3 DNA: TGTGCCAGCAGTGAAGCAGACCACACCGGGGAGCTGTTTTTT; CDR3 protein: CASSEADHTGELFF
V gene: TRBV6-9; J gene: TRBJ2-3; D gene: TRBD2; clone size: NA; CDR3 DNA: TGTGCCAGCAGTTATGCAGGGGGACTAGCGGATGGAGATACGCAGTATTTT; CDR3 protein: CASSYAGGLADGDTQYF
V gene: TRBV7-2; J gene: TRBJ2-1; D gene: NA; clone size: medium-sized; CDR3 DNA: TGTGCCAGCAGCTTCTTCCGGACAGACTCCTACGAGCAGTTCTTC; CDR3 protein: CASSFFRTDSYEQFF
V gene: TRBV28; J gene: TRBJ1-2; D gene: NA; clone size: few; CDR3 DNA: TGTGCCAGTCGGACTTTGGGGGCCCAAGCCGACTATGGCTACACCTTC; CDR3 protein: CASRTLGAQADYGYTF
V gene: TRBV12-3/TRBV12-4; J gene: TRBJ2-1; D gene: TRBD2; clone size: NA; CDR3 DNA: TGTGCCAGCAGTTTACTAGCGGGAGTATCCAATGAGCAGTTCTTC; CDR3 protein: CASSLLAGVSNEQFF
V gene: TRBV6-1; J gene: TRBJ1-2; D gene: NA; clone size: medium-sized; CDR3 DNA: TGTGCCAGCAACCCCCTCTATGGCTACACCTTC; CDR3 protein: CASNPLYGYTF
V gene: TRBV7-2; J gene: TRBJ2-5; D gene: NA; clone size: few; CDR3 DNA: TGTGCCAGCAGCTTAGTTGACTACCAAGAGACCCAGTACTTC; CDR3 protein: CASSLVDYQETQYF
V gene: TRBV11-3; J gene: TRBJ2-7; D gene: TRBD2; clone size: NA; CDR3 DNA: TGTGCCAGCAGCAAGTCTAGCGGGAGTACGTGGGAGCAGTACTTC; CDR3 protein: CASSKSSGSTWEQYF
V gene: TRBV27; J gene: TRBJ2-7; D gene: NA; clone size: medium-sized; CDR3 DNA: TGTGCCAGCAGTCTGACCTCTAACTCCTACGAGCAGTACTTC; CDR3 protein: CASSLTSNSYEQYF
V gene: TRBV6-6; J gene: TRBJ2-1; D gene: NA; clone size: large; CDR3 DNA: TGTGCCAGCAGTTTCTTTTCGGGGGTCAATTACAATGAGCAGTTCTTC; CDR3 protein: CASSFFSGVNYNEQFF
V gene: TRBV11-1; J gene: TRBJ2-7; D gene: TRBD2; clone size: few; CDR3 DNA: TGTGCCAGCAGCAGGACTAGCCTCTACGAGCAGTACTTC; CDR3 protein: CASSRTSLYEQYF
V gene: TRBV7-2; J gene: TRBJ2-3; D gene: NA; clone size: medium-sized; CDR3 DNA: TGTGCCAGCAGCTCTATTACTAGCACAGATACGCAGTATTTT; CDR3 protein: CASSSITSTDTQYF
V gene: TRBV12-3/TRBV12-4; J gene: TRBJ2-5; D gene: NA; clone size: NA; CDR3 DNA: TGTGCCAGCACTACCGAAGACAACGCCCAAGAGACCCAGTACTTC; CDR3 protein: CASTTEDNAQETQYF
V gene: TRBV11-3; J gene: TRBJ2-3; D gene: NA; clone size: medium-sized; CDR3 DNA: TGTGCCAGCAGCTTAAGCACAGATACGCAGTATTTT; CDR3 protein: CASSLSTDTQYF
V gene: TRBV6-1; J gene: TRBJ2-1; D gene: TRBD2; clone size: NA; CDR3 DNA: TGTGCCAGCAGTGAGGGACTAGCGGGTTTAGGTGAGCAGTTCTTC; CDR3 protein: CASSEGLAGLGEQFF
V gene: TRBV25-1; J gene: TRBJ1-6; D gene: NA; clone size: NA; CDR3 DNA: TGTGCCAGCAGTGGAAACGACATGGGGAATTCACCCCTCCACTTT; CDR3 protein: CASSGNDMGNSPLHF
V gene: TRBV27; J gene: TRBJ2-7; D gene: NA; clone size: few; CDR3 DNA: TGTGCCAGCAGTTTATGGGGCAGCGCCTACGAGCAGTACTTC; CDR3 protein: CASSLWGSAYEQYF
V gene: TRBV6-1; J gene: TRBJ2-1; D gene: TRBD2; clone size: large; CDR3 DNA: TGTGCCAGCAGTGAGGGACTAGCGATTCTTCCGGAGCAGTTCTTC; CDR3 protein: CASSEGLAILPEQFF